This entry lists 30 T cell receptor beta chains sequenced from one sample in a study of shared clonotypes between healthy human individuals. Profiling relied on immunoSEQ multiplex PCR, and the TCRdb table lists in-frame clones only, not all of them. The table shows roughly 2,000,000 clones, with 93% occurring only once. CD8 cells classed as naive were CD45RO-negative and positively selected for CCR7, excluding terminally differentiated effector memory CD45RA+ cells. The specimen sequenced was naive CD8+ T cells from PBMCs. These receptors were collected from a man younger than 35 in good health. Some clones in this sample may be carry-over from other donors' samples.

The chain employs TRBV27 and TRBJ2-3; TRBD2 matches at 10 bases. V was clipped by 2 bases and J by 1 base; unmatched bases: 12. The CDR3 totals 19 residues. From germline, CDR1 is MNHEY and CDR2 SMNVEV (reference sequence). The CDR3 reads CASSLDGWRAGGGTDTQYF. DNA for the CDR3: TGTGCCAGCAGTTTAGATGGTTGGAGAGCGGGAGGGGGCACAGATACGCAGTATTTT.

Points on this clone: At the DNA level, this CDR3 is encoded by other sequences in the same sample as well. The V gene is TRBV11-2, the J gene TRBJ1-1, with D unclear. Per the germline V gene, CDR1 is SGHAT and CDR2 is FQNNGV. The V end lost 1 base, the J end lost 0 bases, and 6 bases lay between the germline ends. The CDR3 is made up of 14 amino acids. The CDR3 here is CASSLGGMNTEAFF. CDR3 in DNA: TGTGCCAGCAGCTTAGGCGGTATGAACACTGAAGCTTTCTTT. Filled out from reference TRBV11-2 and TRBJ1-1, the complete variable domain reads EAGVAQSPRYKIIEKRQSVAFWCNPISGHATLYWYQQILGQGPKLLIQFQNNGVVDDSQLPKDRFSAERLKGVDSTLKIQPAKLEDSAVYLCASSLGGMNTEAFFGQGTRLTVV.

Note on this clone: This sample includes further DNA sequences coding for the same CDR3. The gene calls are TRBV9 and TRBJ2-7; D might be TRBD1 (6 bases). V lost 4 bases to trimming and J lost 1 base, with 9 bases between them. Germline V gene data show CDR1 as SGDLS and CDR2 as YYNGEE. CDR3 length equals 13 residues. Here the CDR3 DNA reads TGTGCCAGCAGCCCCGGACAGTCCTACGAGCAGTACTTC. This encodes CASSPGQSYEQYF.

The rearrangement uses TRBV9 and TRBJ2-1; D remains ambiguous. Looked up from germline, CDR1 is SGDLS and CDR2 is YYNGEE. V dropped 2 bases and J dropped 0 bases, with 9 bases sitting between them. The CDR3 extends over 15 amino acids. The CDR3 loop reads CASSVWGSSYNEQFF. CDR3 sequence (DNA): TGTGCCAGCAGCGTCTGGGGAAGCTCCTACAATGAGCAGTTCTTC.

The chain uses TRBV7-9 and TRBJ1-3; 8 bases line up with TRBD1. This CDR3 region has 14 residues. Germline lookup yields CDR1 SEHNR and CDR2 FQNEAQ (reference sequence). The V and J ends lost 5 bases and 4 bases, in that order; junction bases with no gene match: 4. CDR3 bases: TGTGCCAGCAGCGGGCGACAGGGGGGAAACACCATATATTTT. It is translated as CASSGRQGGNTIYF.

This chain links TRBV6-6 with TRBJ2-7; no firm D call. Germline CDR1 and CDR2: MNHNY and SVGAGI (reference sequence). The CDR3 has 12 residues. Trimming removed 2 bases at V and 4 bases at J, with 6 bases between. DNA of the CDR3: TGTGCCAGCAGTTACCCCGAATACGAGCAGTACTTC. This codes for CASSYPEYEQYF.

The J gene is TRBJ2-3, the V gene TRBV7-6, with a weak D call TRBD1 (5 bases). The CDR3 totals 15 residues. V was cut by 1 base and J by 0 bases, with 8 bases left in between. Germline lookup yields CDR1 SGHVS and CDR2 FNYEAQ. As DNA, the CDR3 is TGTGCCAGCAGCTTAGTGCAGGGTAGCACAGATACGCAGTATTTT. Amino acid sequence: CASSLVQGSTDTQYF.

The chain recombines TRBV4-3 with TRBJ2-1, with a tentative D call TRBD2 (6 bases). From germline, CDR1 is LGHNA and CDR2 YSLEER. CDR3 length equals 15 residues. V gave up 4 bases and J gave up 2 bases, with 12 bases separating them. In DNA form, the CDR3 reads TGCGCCAGCAGCCGGGACTCGTCGACCTACAATGAGCAGTTCTTC. The encoded protein is CASSRDSSTYNEQFF.

V is TRBV11-2 and J is TRBJ2-5; D possibly uses TRBD1 or TRBD2 (5 bases each). The CDR3 is 14 residues long. CDR1 SGHAT and CDR2 FQNNGV come from the germline V gene. V was trimmed by 6 bases and J by 6 bases, leaving 17 bases between them. CDR3 sequence: CASRHRGGQQTQYF. CDR3 nucleotide sequence: TGTGCCAGCAGACACCGGGGTGGACAACAGACCCAGTACTTC.

The CDR3: CASSPIDYSTDTQYF. The CDR3 DNA reads TGTGCCAGCAGCCCGATCGATTATAGCACAGATACGCAGTATTTT. V is TRBV28 and J is TRBJ2-3; D unclear. The CDR3 consists of 15 residues. Germline assignment: CDR1 MDHEN and CDR2 SYDVKM. V was pared by 6 bases and J by 0 bases, with 13 bases between.

The rearrangement uses TRBV2 and TRBJ2-2; TRBD1 matches 8 bases. From germline, CDR1 is SNHLY and CDR2 FYNNEI. There are 15 residues in the CDR3. J gave up 5 bases and V 6 bases, and 8 bases lay outside the gene matches. The CDR3 nucleotides are TGTGCCAGCAGATCGACAGGGGAAGGGACCGGGGAGCTGTTTTTT. Its protein is CASRSTGEGTGELFF.

The chain links TRBV25-1 to TRBJ2-4; no clear D. Between the trimmed V and J ends, which lost 1 base and 6 bases, there was a span of 7 bases. Germline lookup yields CDR1 MGHDK and CDR2 SYGVNS. CDR3 length: 13 amino acids. The CDR3: CASSESGGNIQYF. Written as DNA, the CDR3 is TGTGCCAGCAGTGAATCGGGTGGAAACATTCAGTACTTC.

J is TRBJ2-1 and V is TRBV7-9; 12 nucleotides match TRBD2. The CDR3 is made up of 19 amino acids. Looked up from germline, CDR1 is SEHNR and CDR2 is FQNEAQ (reference sequence). V shed 2 bases and J 2 bases; nucleotides not matched to a gene: 10. Here the CDR3 reads CASSLWLAGGLMPYNEQFF. CDR3 in DNA: TGTGCCAGCAGCTTATGGCTAGCGGGAGGGCTAATGCCCTACAATGAGCAGTTCTTC.

The V gene is TRBV30, the J gene TRBJ1-6; no clear D gene. This CDR3 comprises 15 residues. Germline loops: CDR1 GTSNPN, CDR2 SVGIG (reference sequence). V was shortened by 0 bases and J by 3 bases, with 9 bases between the two germline ends. The CDR3 nucleotides are TGTGCCTGGAGTGTTGGCAGGTTCTATAATTCACCCCTCCACTTT. As protein: CAWSVGRFYNSPLHF.

The chain joins TRBV4-2 to TRBJ2-7; 8 positions agree with TRBD2. The V segment lost 1 base and the J segment 2 bases; nucleotides outside the gene matches: 7. The CDR3 is made up of 16 amino acids. In germline, CDR1 is LGHNA, CDR2 YNFKEQ. CDR3 DNA: TGTGCCAGCAGCCAAGGGCATGGGCGGGAGGCCTACGAGCAGTACTTC. Protein sequence: CASSQGHGREAYEQYF.

The chain uses TRBV16 and TRBJ2-5; no firm D call. The V end lost 1 base, the J end lost 3 bases, and 12 bases lay between the germline ends. Germline CDR1 KGHSY, CDR2 FQNENV. The CDR3 is made up of 15 amino acids. CDR3 sequence: CASSQFKRIKETQYF. CDR3 nucleotides: TGTGCCAGCAGCCAATTCAAACGAATTAAAGAGACCCAGTACTTC.

The chain has TRBV6-5 and TRBJ1-1, with D unclear. The CDR3 sequence is 12 residues long. Trimming stripped 8 bases from V and 1 base from J, with 8 bases between. From germline, CDR1 is MNHEY and CDR2 SVGAGI. In DNA form, the CDR3 reads TGTGCCAGCGGATCAAGGAACACTGAAGCTTTCTTT. This codes for CASGSRNTEAFF.

In regard to this clone: The junction and the germline gene differ at one end; a read error may be behind it. V usage is TRBV6-1 and J usage is TRBJ2-1; possibly TRBD2 for D (7 bases). CDR3 length: 14 amino acids. The germline CDR1 and CDR2 sequences are MNHNS and SASEGT. CDR3 protein: CASSPWGGQSPIIF. The CDR3 DNA reads TGTGCCAGCAGTCCCTGGGGGGGGCAGAGCCCTATCATCTTC.

The V and J genes are TRBV27 and TRBJ2-5; a possible D gene is TRBD2 (6 bases). Trimming took 6 bases from V and 1 from J, leaving 12 bases between them. CDR1 is MNHEY and CDR2 is SMNVEV in the germline V gene (reference sequence). The CDR3 extends over 14 amino acids. The CDR3 here is CASSPERAQETQYF. In nucleotides, the CDR3 is TGTGCCAGCAGCCCAGAGCGGGCCCAAGAGACCCAGTACTTC.

The CDR3 coding sequence is TGTGCCAGCAGTTTTGCAGCGATGAGCTCCTACGAGCAGTACTTC. Residues: CASSFAAMSSYEQYF. V is TRBV27 and J is TRBJ2-7; no clear D gene. The CDR3 spans 15 residues. Trimming took off 3 bases at V and 0 bases at J, with 12 bases between the two ends. Germline values: CDR1 MNHEY, CDR2 SMNVEV (reference sequence).

The chain combines TRBV28 with TRBJ2-3; possible D gene TRBD2, 7 bases. The V gene lost 7 bases and the J gene lost 4 bases, with 12 bases spanning the gap. This CDR3 spans 13 amino acids. Germline loops: CDR1 MDHEN, CDR2 SYDVKM. The CDR3 is CASIQGRADTQYF. In DNA form, the CDR3 reads TGTGCCAGCATCCAGGGGAGGGCAGATACGCAGTATTTT.

This chain uses TRBV2 with TRBJ2-5; 8 nucleotides line up with TRBD2. Germline CDR1 reads SNHLY; CDR2 reads FYNNEI. CDR3 size: 16 residues. Germline trimming cut 5 bases from V and 5 bases from J; bases unmatched to any gene: 13. The CDR3 DNA reads as TGTGCCAGCAGTAAAGTCGGAGCGGGAGTCCGCGAGACCCAGTACTTC. Translation gives CASSKVGAGVRETQYF.

The J gene is TRBJ2-5, the V gene TRBV9, with D unclear. The CDR3 has 15 residues. The germline V gene has CDR1 SGDLS and CDR2 YYNGEE. The V and J ends lost 1 base and 0 bases respectively, with 10 bases between them. CDR3 nucleotides: TGTGCCAGCAGCGTAAAAGGGTGGTACCAAGAGACCCAGTACTTC. Encoded protein: CASSVKGWYQETQYF.

As for this clone: Other DNA sequences in this sample translate to the same CDR3. The chain uses TRBV28 and TRBJ1-1, with D uncertain. V was shortened by 1 base and J by 0 bases, with 6 bases between the two germline ends. There are 14 residues in the CDR3. Germline CDR1 MDHEN, CDR2 SYDVKM. The CDR3 reads CASSLFRLNTEAFF. The CDR3 bases are TGTGCCAGCAGTTTATTCCGGTTGAACACTGAAGCTTTCTTT.

The count of this clone is one. The rearrangement joins TRBV7-9 to TRBJ2-2, with 10 bases fitting TRBD1. Germline V gives CDR1 SEHNR, CDR2 FQNEAQ (reference sequence). With V trimmed by 8 bases and J by 6 bases, 9 bases remained unmatched. This CDR3 contains 15 residues. The CDR3 sequence is CASGHRDRGPGELFF. Here the CDR3 DNA reads TGTGCCAGCGGGCACCGGGACAGGGGACCCGGGGAGCTGTTTTTT. The whole variable domain, remainder taken from reference TRBV7-9 and TRBJ2-2, is DTGVSQNPRHKITKRGQNVTFRCDPISEHNRLYWYRQTLGQGPEFLTYFQNEAQLEKSRLLSDRFSAERPKGSFSTLEIQRTEQGDSAMYLCASGHRDRGPGELFFGEGSRLTVL.

Of note for this clone: Other DNA sequences in this specimen translate into the identical CDR3. The gene calls are TRBV4-3 and TRBJ1-1; maybe TRBD1 (5 bases). The length of the CDR3 is 14 residues. Between the trimmed V and J ends, which lost 4 bases and 1 base, there was a span of 10 bases. CDR1 and CDR2 (germline): LGHNA, YSLEER. CDR3 amino acids: CASSRLTGNTEAFF. DNA of the CDR3: TGCGCCAGCAGCCGGCTCACAGGGAACACTGAAGCTTTCTTT.

The chain combines TRBV14 with TRBJ2-7; D uncertain. Germline V gene lookup returns CDR1 SGHDN and CDR2 FVKESK. The V and J ends lost 3 bases and 6 bases respectively, with 9 bases between them. The CDR3 is 12 amino acids. CDR3 protein: CASSHRFIEQYF. The DNA of the CDR3 is TGTGCCAGCAGCCACCGATTCATCGAGCAGTACTTC.

V gene TRBV9 combines with J gene TRBJ1-2; TRBD1 matches 9 bases. Germline CDR1 is SGDLS and CDR2 is YYNGEE. This CDR3 has 18 amino acids. The V segment lost 3 bases and the J segment 3 bases; nucleotides outside the gene matches: 15. The CDR3 protein is CASSDLLVRTGEDYGYTF. The CDR3 bases are TGTGCCAGCAGCGACCTCCTTGTAAGGACAGGGGAGGACTATGGCTACACCTTC. The full variable domain, rest sourced from reference TRBV9 and TRBJ1-2, is DSGVTQTPKHLITATGQRVTLRCSPRSGDLSVYWYQQSLDQGLQFLIQYYNGEERAKGNILERFSAQQFPDLHSELNLSSLELGDSALYFCASSDLLVRTGEDYGYTFGSGTRLTVV.

The chain is built from TRBV9 and TRBJ1-1; D may be TRBD1 (5 bases). The CDR3 is made up of 14 amino acids. Germline V gene sequence: CDR1 SGDLS, CDR2 YYNGEE. V dropped 6 bases and J dropped 4 bases, with 16 bases sitting between them. The CDR3 region has the DNA TGTGCCAGCACCCTCGGGGGGGGGAGCACTGAAGCTTTCTTT. The encoded protein is CASTLGGGSTEAFF. Drawing the rest from reference TRBV9 and TRBJ1-1, the complete variable domain is DSGVTQTPKHLITATGQRVTLRCSPRSGDLSVYWYQQSLDQGLQFLIQYYNGEERAKGNILERFSAQQFPDLHSELNLSSLELGDSALYFCASTLGGGSTEAFFGQGTRLTVV.

This clone was found once. The V and J genes are TRBV5-5 and TRBJ1-4, with D maybe TRBD1 (5 bases). Trimming took 0 bases from V and 3 from J, leaving 15 bases between them. CDR3 size: 17 residues. Germline values: CDR1 SGHKS, CDR2 YYEKEE (reference sequence). Here the CDR3 DNA reads TGTGCCAGCAGCTTGGAGTCTCGTTTGGGGGCTAATGAAAAACTGTTTTTT. Its translation is CASSLESRLGANEKLFF.